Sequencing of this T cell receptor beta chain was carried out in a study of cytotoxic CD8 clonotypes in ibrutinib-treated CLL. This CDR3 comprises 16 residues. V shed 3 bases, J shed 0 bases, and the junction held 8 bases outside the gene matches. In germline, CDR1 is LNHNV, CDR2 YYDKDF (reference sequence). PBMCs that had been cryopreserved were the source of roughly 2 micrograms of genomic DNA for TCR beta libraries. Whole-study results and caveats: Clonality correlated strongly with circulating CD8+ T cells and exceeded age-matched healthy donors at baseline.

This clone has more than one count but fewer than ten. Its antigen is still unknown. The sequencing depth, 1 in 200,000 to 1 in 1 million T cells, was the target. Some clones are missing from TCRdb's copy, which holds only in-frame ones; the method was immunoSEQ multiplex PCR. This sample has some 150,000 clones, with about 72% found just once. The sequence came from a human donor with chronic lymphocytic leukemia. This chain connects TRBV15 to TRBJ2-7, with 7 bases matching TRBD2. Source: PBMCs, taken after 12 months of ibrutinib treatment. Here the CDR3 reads CATSSSPRDYSYEQYF. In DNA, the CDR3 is TGTGCCACCAGCAGCTCACCGCGGGACTACTCCTACGAGCAGTACTTC.